The clone carrying this T cell receptor (beta chain) turned up a few times. The antigen is not known. This entry is derived from a study of CD8 T cells in ankylosing spondylitis. Study-wide results and caveats: In ankylosing spondylitis blood, a motif of seven to nine highly homologous TCR beta variants appeared characteristic.

Using its own MiXCR run on the 5' RACE reads, TCRdb lists one record per CDR3 protein. The top ten clones hold nearly 60% of a sample with 85,000 to 90,000 distinct CDR3 sequences, more than 25% of them seen once. V lost 3 bases to trimming and J lost 0 bases, with 14 bases between them. The CDR3 length is 15 residues. CDR1 is SQVTM, CDR2 ANQGSEA, per germline. This clonotype originated in a male donor with ankylosing spondylitis or in good health (not recorded which). Material for sequencing was blood, either unsorted or a sorted T cell fraction (not recorded which). The rearrangement uses TRBV29-1 and TRBJ1-1, with no clear D. The CDR3 loop reads CSVDQKGGVNTEAFF. CDR3 coding DNA: TGCAGCGTTGATCAGAAGGGCGGGGTGAACACTGAAGCTTTCTTT.